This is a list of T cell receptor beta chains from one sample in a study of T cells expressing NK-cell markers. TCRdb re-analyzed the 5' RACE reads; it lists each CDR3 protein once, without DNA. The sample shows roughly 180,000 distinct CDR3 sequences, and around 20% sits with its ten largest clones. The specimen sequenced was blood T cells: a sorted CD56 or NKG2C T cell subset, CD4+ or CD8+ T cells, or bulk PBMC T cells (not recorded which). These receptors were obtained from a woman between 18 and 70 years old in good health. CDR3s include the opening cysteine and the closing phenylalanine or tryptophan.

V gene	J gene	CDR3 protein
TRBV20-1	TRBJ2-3	CSATRQGVDTQYF
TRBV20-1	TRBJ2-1	CSARTPGPNEQFF
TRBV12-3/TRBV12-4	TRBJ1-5	CASSRGTTNQPQHF
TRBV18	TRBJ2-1	CASSPRVAAHNEQFF
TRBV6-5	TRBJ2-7	CASGGLYEQYF
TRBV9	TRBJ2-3	CASSASEIQGGTDTQYF
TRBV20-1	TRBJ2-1	CSARGTGSLQFF
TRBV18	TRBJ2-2	CASSPAITGELFF
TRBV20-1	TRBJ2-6	CSARDRQRGANVLTF
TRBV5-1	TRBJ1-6	CASSTGESSYNSPLHF
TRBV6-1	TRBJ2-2	CASRPPGTGDTGELFF
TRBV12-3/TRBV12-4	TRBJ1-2	CASTWGIDGAANYGYTF
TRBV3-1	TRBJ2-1	CASSPQLAGFTEQFF
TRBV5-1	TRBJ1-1	CASSLGSGNTEAFF
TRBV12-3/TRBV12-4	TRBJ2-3	CASRTSGGPVTQYF
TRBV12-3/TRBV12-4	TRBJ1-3	CASSERTGGSGNTIYF
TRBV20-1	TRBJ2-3	CSARRGGRLTDTQYF
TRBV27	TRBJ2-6	CASSSDPRSGANVLTF
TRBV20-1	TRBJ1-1	CSAPKLGAMNTEAFF
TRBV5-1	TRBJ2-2	CASSRLTSGEAGELFF
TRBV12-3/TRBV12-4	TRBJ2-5	CASSFRGDLQETQYF
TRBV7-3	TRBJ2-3	CASSLTRGGWDTQYF
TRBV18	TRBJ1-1	CASSQDRDTEAFF
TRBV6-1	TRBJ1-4	CASSTPRALSEKLFF
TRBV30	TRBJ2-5	CAWSVWDRNQETQYF
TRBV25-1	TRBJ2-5	CASSEDGRFGTQYF
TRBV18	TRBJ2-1	CASSPGLAGDEQFF
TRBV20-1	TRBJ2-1	CSARVAAAYNEQFF
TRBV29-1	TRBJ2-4	CSGGHRGDIQYF
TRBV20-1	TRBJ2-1	CSAEGSRSYNEQFF
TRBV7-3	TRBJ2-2	CASSLRWNTGELFF
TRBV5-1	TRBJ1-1	CASSFWAANTEAFF
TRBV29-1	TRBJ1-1	CSVEDGGQNTEAFF
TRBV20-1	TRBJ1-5	CSAMTGPSNQPQHF
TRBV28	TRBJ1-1	CASPPGRTGLNTEAFF
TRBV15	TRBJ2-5	CATSTKETQYF
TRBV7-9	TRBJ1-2	CASSFTGTGIYGYTF
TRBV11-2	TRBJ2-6	CASSPGLTGDSGANVLTF
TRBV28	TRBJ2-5	CASGSWMYQETQYF
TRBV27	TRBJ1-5	CASSLKERGPQHF
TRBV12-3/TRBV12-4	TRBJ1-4	CASSLGQGRNEKLFF
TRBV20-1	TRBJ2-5	CSARDLLGVRETQYF
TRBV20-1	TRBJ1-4	CSARDRRGGGEKLFF
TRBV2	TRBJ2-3	CASGTGNTDTQYF
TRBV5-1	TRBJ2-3	CASSLTGADTQYF
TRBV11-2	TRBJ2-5	CASSSDWTETQYF
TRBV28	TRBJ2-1	CASSFVNEQFF
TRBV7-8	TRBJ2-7	CASSLGLAGLEQYF
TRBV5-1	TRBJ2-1	CASTLLAGAYNEQFF
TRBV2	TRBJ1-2	CASSPEGTGRYYGYTF
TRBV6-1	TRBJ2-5	CASRRGPRETQYF
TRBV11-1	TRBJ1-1	CASSRSGMWNTEAFF
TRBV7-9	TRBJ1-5	CASSRQGGQYSNQPQHF
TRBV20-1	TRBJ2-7	CSAQSSVSYGEQYF
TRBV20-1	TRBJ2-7	CSARGQGAGQYF
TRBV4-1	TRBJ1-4	CASSPAAGIGEKLFF
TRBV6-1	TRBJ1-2	CASRVPGQGSGGYTF
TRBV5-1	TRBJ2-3	CASSLGVVGLTDTQYF
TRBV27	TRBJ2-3	CASRPQSLAPTDTQYF